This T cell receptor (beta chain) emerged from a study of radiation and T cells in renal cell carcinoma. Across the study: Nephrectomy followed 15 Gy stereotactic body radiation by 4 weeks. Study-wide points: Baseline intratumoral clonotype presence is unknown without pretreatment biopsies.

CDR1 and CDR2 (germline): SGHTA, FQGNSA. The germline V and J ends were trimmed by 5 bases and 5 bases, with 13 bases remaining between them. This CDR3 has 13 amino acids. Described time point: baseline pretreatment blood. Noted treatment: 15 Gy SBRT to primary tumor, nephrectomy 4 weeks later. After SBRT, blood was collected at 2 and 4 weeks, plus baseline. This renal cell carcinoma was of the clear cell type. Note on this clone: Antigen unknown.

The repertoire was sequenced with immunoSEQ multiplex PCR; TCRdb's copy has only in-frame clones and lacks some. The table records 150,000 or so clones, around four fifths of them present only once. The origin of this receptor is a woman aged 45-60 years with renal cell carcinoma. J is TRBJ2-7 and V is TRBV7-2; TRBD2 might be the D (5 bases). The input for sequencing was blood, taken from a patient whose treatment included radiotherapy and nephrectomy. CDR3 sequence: CASSRAWGDEQYF. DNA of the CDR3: TGTGCCAGCAGCAGAGCATGGGGAGACGAGCAGTACTTC.